The 15 T cell receptor beta chains below come from one sample, sequenced in a study of T cells expressing NK-cell markers. From its re-call of the 5' RACE reads, TCRdb lists each CDR3 protein once, without DNA. The repertoire table contains more than 400,000 distinct CDR3 sequences. Source material: blood T cells: a sorted CD56 or NKG2C T cell subset, CD4+ or CD8+ T cells, or bulk PBMC T cells (not recorded which). The receptors here all came from a woman aged 18 to 75 in good health.

The chain carries TRBV20-1 and TRBJ2-1; the D gene TCRdb calls, TRBD1, cannot be checked with no DNA. The CDR3 is 16 residues long. Germline V gives CDR1 DFQATT, CDR2 SNEGSKA (reference sequence). The CDR3 sequence: CSARETGGSFYNEQFF.

The chain employs TRBV7-6 and TRBJ2-2; TCRdb lists TRBD2, though no DNA is available to test this call. Germline values: CDR1 SGHVS, CDR2 FNYEAQ. CDR3 size: 16 residues. Here the CDR3 reads CASRLAGTSVTGELFF.

This rearrangement joins TRBV7-6 to TRBJ2-1; absent DNA, TCRdb's TRBD2 call cannot be checked. Germline loops: CDR1 SGHVS, CDR2 FNYEAQ. CDR3 length: 16 amino acids. The CDR3 reads CASSLLPEEVDDEQFF. Full variable domain (rest looked up from reference TRBV7-6 and TRBJ2-1): GAGVSQSPRYKVTKRGQDVALRCDPISGHVSLYWYRQALGQGPEFLTYFNYEAQQDKSGLPNDRFSAERPEGSISTLTIQRTEQRDSAMYRCASSLLPEEVDDEQFFGPGTRLTVL.

This chain links TRBV6-1 with TRBJ2-3; TCRdb returns TRBD1, unconfirmable since there is no DNA. The CDR3 is made up of 16 amino acids. The germline V gene encodes CDR1 MNHNS and CDR2 SASEGT. CDR3 protein: CASSLYTGGSTDTQYF.

The chain links TRBV29-1 to TRBJ2-2; lacking DNA, the TRBD1 call made by TCRdb goes unchecked. Germline CDR1 SQVTM, CDR2 ANQGSEA. This CDR3 is built from 14 residues. CDR3 loop: CSVAGRGNTGELFF.

This rearrangement joins TRBV6-2 or TRBV6-3 to TRBJ2-7; TCRdb outputs TRBD1, but without DNA this stays unchecked. The V gene's germline CDR1 is MNHEY and CDR2 SVGEGT. This CDR3 is built from 13 residues. The CDR3 spells CASIGPPSYEQYF.

The chain recombines TRBV7-3 with TRBJ1-6; lacking DNA, the TRBD1 call made by TCRdb goes unchecked. Germline values: CDR1 SGHTA, CDR2 FQGTGA. The CDR3 loop spans 16 amino acids. The CDR3 is CASSLGDRRNNSPLHF.

The genes are TRBV7-2 and TRBJ2-7; TCRdb's D gene call, TRBD1, goes unchecked for lack of DNA. The CDR3 sequence is 15 residues long. Germline V gene sequence: CDR1 SGHTA, CDR2 FQGNSA. CDR3 loop: CASSSQQGARSEQYF. Supplemented by reference TRBV7-2 and TRBJ2-7, the full variable domain reads GAGVSQSPSNKVTEKGKDVELRCDPISGHTALYWYRQSLGQGLEFLIYFQGNSAPDKSGLPSDRFSAERTGGSVSTLTIQRTQQEDSAVYLCASSSQQGARSEQYFGPGTRLTVT.

The chain employs TRBV6-1 and TRBJ2-1; the D gene TCRdb calls, TRBD2, cannot be checked with no DNA. This CDR3 is 17 amino acids long. The germline V gene has CDR1 MNHNS and CDR2 SASEGT. CDR3 in amino acids: CASSPMLGGLSYNEQFF.

V is TRBV18 and J is TRBJ1-1. This CDR3 is built from 13 residues. Germline V gene lookup returns CDR1 KGHSH and CDR2 LQKENI. The CDR3 here is CASSPVSLAEAFF.

V gene TRBV5-5 combines with J gene TRBJ1-1. The CDR3 is made up of 13 amino acids. Per the germline V gene, CDR1 is SGHKS and CDR2 is YYEKEE (reference sequence). CDR3 sequence: CASSFTRNTEAFF.

This chain uses TRBV4-3 with TRBJ2-7; TCRdb returns TRBD1, unconfirmable since there is no DNA. Germline-derived CDR1 and CDR2 are LGHNA and YSLEER. The CDR3 contains 14 residues. The CDR3 loop reads CASSPLGGAYEQYF.

The CDR3 sequence: CASSLKAGSYNEQFF. This chain connects TRBV5-1 to TRBJ2-1; TCRdb's D call of TRBD2 is untestable without DNA. Germline V CDR1 and CDR2: SGHRS, YFSETQ. The length of the CDR3 is 15 residues. Complete variable domain (other parts from reference TRBV5-1 and TRBJ2-1): KAGVTQTPRYLIKTRGQQVTLSCSPISGHRSVSWYQQTPGQGLQFLFEYFSETQRNKGNFPGRFSGRQFSNSRSEMNVSTLELGDSALYLCASSLKAGSYNEQFFGPGTRLTVL.

The chain has TRBV5-6 and TRBJ1-4. The CDR3 sequence is 15 residues long. CDR1 and CDR2 from the germline V gene are SGHDT and YYEEEE. The CDR3 loop is CASSTRRATNEKLFF.

The CDR3: CASSVDTGSYNEQFF. The gene calls are TRBV9 and TRBJ2-1. This CDR3 has 15 residues. Germline V CDR1 and CDR2: SGDLS, YYNGEE.